The subject of this entry is one TCR beta chain. The specificity of this receptor is unknown. The input lacks base qualities; no much larger clone sits a single base away. Peripheral blood CD8+ and CD4+ T cells from healthy donors, Susac syndrome patients and multiple sclerosis patients were profiled by high-throughput TCR beta sequencing. The multiple sclerosis controls were treatment-naive patients who had stable or active relapsing-remitting disease and met the revised McDonald criteria. Bulk CD8+ and CD4+ T cells were purified by magnetic negative isolation, whereas CD8+ TEMRA cells were enriched by FACS. Blood was drawn into EDTA tubes, processed within 24 hours, and PBMCs were isolated by density gradient centrifugation. PBMCs intended for TCR sequencing were frozen in liquid nitrogen and were later thawed in a 37 degrees C water bath. The sorted or isolated CD4+, CD8+ and CD8+ TEMRA cells reached a purity of at least 90%.

RNA was extracted using the RNeasy kit, and about 0.45 to 1 microgram was reverse transcribed with random hexamers. The immunoSEQ multiplex PCR assay, which covers 54 Vbeta and 13 Jbeta segments, was used to amplify TCR beta CDR3 regions. PCR amplification bias was corrected by using a synthetic template baseline for primer optimization and computational correction. The source study handled its data this way. Only productive sequences were kept, with reads annotated to V, D and J genes according to IMGT and analyzed in immunoSEQ Analyzer. Clonality was calculated as one minus the Shannon entropy normalized by log2 of the number of productive unique sequences. For each patient and control, public and private clones were evaluated among the 100 most prevalent clones. Clones were defined as Susac-specific if absent from the healthy and MS cohorts, from around 1,000 published viral clones and from other ImmuneACCESS disease sequences. TCRdb passed the public sequencing reads through fastp at Q25 and MiXCR, retaining productive beta sequences. When rows share a CDR3 protein, they turn into one entry using the most common DNA and genes. The V and J calls reflect TCRdb's pipeline rather than the authors' work. The sample table contains 70,000 or so distinct CDR3 sequences; only one count was recorded for approximately 94% of them. The top ten constitute 0.35% to 0.4% of the sample.

The sample comes from a study of CD8 T cells in Susac syndrome (dated 2019 in TCRdb). Study-level background: Repertoire sequencing was used to test whether CD8+ T cell activation and differentiation in Susac syndrome was antigen driven. CD8+ T cell repertoire clonality was compared between some 12 healthy donors, roughly 14 Susac syndrome patients and around 15 multiple sclerosis patients.

Including the terminal cysteine and phenylalanine, the CDR3 comprises 17 residues. Only CDR3 DNA is held: 51 bases, read in frame from base 1. The V end loses 2 bases and the J end loses 0 bases, and a stretch of 17 bases separates them. Looking up the germline V gene (reference sequence) yields CDR1 PRHDT and CDR2 FYEKMQ. The paper as a whole reports these results and caveats: The number of individuals in the TCR sequencing and HLA analysis was acknowledged as relatively small.

This TCR was sampled from a human donor with multiple sclerosis. Material for sequencing was CD8+ T cells from PBMCs. The chain employs TRBV13 and TRBJ2-7; a weak D assignment points to TRBD2 (6 bases agree). The sequenced DNA: TGTGCCAGCAGCTTAAGGAATGTGGACTACAGCTCCTACGAGCAGTACTTC. Its amino acids are CASSLRNVDYSSYEQYF.